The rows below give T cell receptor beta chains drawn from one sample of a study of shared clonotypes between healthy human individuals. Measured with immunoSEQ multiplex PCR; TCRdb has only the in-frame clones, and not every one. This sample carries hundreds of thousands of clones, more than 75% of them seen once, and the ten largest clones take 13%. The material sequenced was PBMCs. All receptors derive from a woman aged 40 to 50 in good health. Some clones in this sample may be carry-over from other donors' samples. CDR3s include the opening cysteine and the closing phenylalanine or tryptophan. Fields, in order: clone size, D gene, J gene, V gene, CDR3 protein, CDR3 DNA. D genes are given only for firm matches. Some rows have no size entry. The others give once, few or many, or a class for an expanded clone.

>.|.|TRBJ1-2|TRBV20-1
CSAPDSYGYTF
TGCAGTGCCCCGGACAGCTATGGCTACACCTTC
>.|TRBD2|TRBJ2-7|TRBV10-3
CAISEGREGLKQYF
TGTGCCATCAGTGAAGGGCGGGAGGGCCTGAAGCAGTACTTC
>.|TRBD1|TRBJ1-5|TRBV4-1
CASSQEGTVNQPQHF
TGCGCCAGCAGCCAGGAGGGGACAGTTAATCAGCCCCAGCATTTT
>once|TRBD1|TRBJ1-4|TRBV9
CASSGGQGEKLFF
TGTGCCAGCAGCGGGGGACAGGGAGAAAAACTGTTTTTT
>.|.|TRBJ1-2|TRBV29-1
CSTEGGYTF
TGCAGCACTGAAGGGGGCTACACCTTC
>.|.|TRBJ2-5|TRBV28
CASSFGFSARGTQYF
TGTGCCAGCAGTTTCGGTTTTAGCGCGCGAGGGACCCAGTACTTC
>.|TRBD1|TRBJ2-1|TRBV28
CASSLNEGARGYNEQFF
TGTGCCAGCAGTTTAAACGAGGGGGCGAGGGGCTACAATGAGCAGTTCTTC
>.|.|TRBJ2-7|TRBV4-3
CASSIRDNSYEQYF
TGCGCCAGCAGCATCCGGGACAACTCCTACGAGCAGTACTTC
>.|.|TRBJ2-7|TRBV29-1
CSVESQGSPYEQYF
TGCAGCGTTGAGTCGCAGGGGTCCCCCTACGAGCAGTACTTC
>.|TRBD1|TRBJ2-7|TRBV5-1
CASSFRDRVGEQYF
TGCGCCAGCAGCTTCCGGGACAGGGTTGGCGAGCAGTACTTC
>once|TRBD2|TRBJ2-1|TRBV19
CASSIWLAENNEQFF
TGTGCCAGTAGTATTTGGCTAGCGGAGAACAATGAGCAGTTCTTC
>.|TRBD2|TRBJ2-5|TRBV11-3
CASSPSGRAWETQYF
TGTGCCAGCAGCCCCAGCGGGAGGGCCTGGGAGACCCAGTACTTC
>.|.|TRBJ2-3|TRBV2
CASKVGGSTDTQYF
TGTGCCAGCAAAGTAGGAGGTTCCACAGATACGCAGTATTTT
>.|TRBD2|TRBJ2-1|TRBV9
CASSVVTSGVYNEQFF
TGTGCCAGCAGCGTAGTAACTAGCGGGGTCTACAATGAGCAGTTCTTC
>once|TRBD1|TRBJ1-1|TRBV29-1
CSVEWTGGLTEAFF
TGCAGCGTTGAGTGGACAGGGGGCCTCACTGAAGCTTTCTTT